The entry that follows covers one TCR beta chain sequence. The data derive from a study of blood T cell repertoires in COVID-19. Study-level information: From the United States, Italy and Spain came samples of acute and convalescent COVID-19. Sources were T cells, B-cell-depleted T cells, or PBMCs; the material itself was cDNA or gDNA.

The authors' processing: Reference gene primer amplification gave nucleated cell count estimates. Clones were sequenced by immunoSEQ multiplex PCR, and TCRdb holds only the in-frame ones, with some missing. V and J calls and clone size are as listed in that table; D and trimming were resolved from the DNA. Of around 250,000 clones in the sample, 80% to 90% were seen once. Germline loops: CDR1 SGHDT, CDR2 YYEEEE. CDR3 length: 16 amino acids. Trimming removed 2 bases at V and 4 bases at J, with 16 bases between. The chain carries TRBV5-6 and TRBJ1-3, with D possibly being TRBD1 (5 bases). This clonotype originated in a man aged 30-40 years who had recovered from COVID-19. The sequenced sample consisted of peripheral blood. In nucleotides, the CDR3 is TGTGCCAGCAGCTTTCTCGCAGGGCAGGTGGGAAACACCATATATTTT. Its protein is CASSFLAGQVGNTIYF.